These T cell receptor beta chains were read from a single sample in a study of shared clonotypes between healthy human individuals. The data were produced by immunoSEQ multiplex PCR, yet TCRdb's version contains in-frame clones alone and is incomplete. The sample lists about 1.5 million clones, 98% seen once, with roughly 0.42% in the top ten. Sequencing was performed on naive CD4+ T cells sorted from blood. All receptors come from a man aged 25 to 40 in good health. The CDR3 runs from the conserved cysteine through the conserved F or W.

cdr3_aa: CASSQVRTGGLETQYF
v_call: TRBV4-3
j_call: TRBJ2-5

cdr3_aa: CASSPAPGRRAYEQYF
v_call: TRBV7-8
j_call: TRBJ2-7

cdr3_aa: CSVVGLSSYEQYF
v_call: TRBV29-1
j_call: TRBJ2-7

cdr3_aa: CASSTRDRGYTEAFF
v_call: TRBV6-1
j_call: TRBJ1-1

cdr3_aa: CASSEGAGANVLTF
v_call: TRBV6-1
j_call: TRBJ2-6

cdr3_aa: CASSTPRGGASNEQFF
v_call: TRBV5-1
j_call: TRBJ2-1

cdr3_aa: CSVARTGSPNNEQFF
v_call: TRBV29-1
j_call: TRBJ2-1

cdr3_aa: CASSRGVAQYF
v_call: TRBV18
j_call: TRBJ2-5

cdr3_aa: CASSFVTSGSYEQYF
v_call: TRBV28
j_call: TRBJ2-7

cdr3_aa: CASSAAKNTGSTDTQYF
v_call: TRBV9
j_call: TRBJ2-3

cdr3_aa: CASSVYRGSGANVLTF
v_call: TRBV7-8
j_call: TRBJ2-6

cdr3_aa: CASSSSGTQETQYF
v_call: TRBV5-1
j_call: TRBJ2-5

cdr3_aa: CASSRRTNEKLFF
v_call: TRBV5-6
j_call: TRBJ1-4

cdr3_aa: CASSEDLGSSTDTQYF
v_call: TRBV25-1
j_call: TRBJ2-3

cdr3_aa: CAWSVPAGNNEQFF
v_call: TRBV30
j_call: TRBJ2-1

cdr3_aa: CASSLVSQPQHF
v_call: TRBV6-5
j_call: TRBJ1-5

cdr3_aa: CASSRESGNTIYF
v_call: TRBV5-1
j_call: TRBJ1-3

cdr3_aa: CASSIVRGSYEQYF
v_call: TRBV19
j_call: TRBJ2-7

cdr3_aa: CASSDRDRVRNEQYF
v_call: TRBV4-2
j_call: TRBJ2-7

cdr3_aa: CASSSPGEGGTDTQYF
v_call: TRBV7-3
j_call: TRBJ2-3

cdr3_aa: CATSRDGHGKAFF
v_call: TRBV15
j_call: TRBJ1-1

cdr3_aa: CAITGTGLSYEQYF
v_call: TRBV10-3
j_call: TRBJ2-7

cdr3_aa: CASRIQGNYGYTF
v_call: TRBV19
j_call: TRBJ1-2

cdr3_aa: CASSLADGNEQFF
v_call: TRBV5-6
j_call: TRBJ2-1

cdr3_aa: CAWKYGGQETQYF
v_call: TRBV30
j_call: TRBJ2-5

cdr3_aa: CASSESTGHHEQYF
v_call: TRBV10-1
j_call: TRBJ2-7

cdr3_aa: CASSYGPTVNYGYTF
v_call: TRBV5-1
j_call: TRBJ1-2

cdr3_aa: CAWSTSGTGEQYF
v_call: TRBV30
j_call: TRBJ2-7

cdr3_aa: CASSVGQSDYEQYF
v_call: TRBV9
j_call: TRBJ2-7

cdr3_aa: CAISVNSEQYF
v_call: TRBV10-3
j_call: TRBJ2-7

cdr3_aa: CASSLRAPADYEQYF
v_call: TRBV5-6
j_call: TRBJ2-7

cdr3_aa: CASSLGAVGTRTYEQYF
v_call: TRBV27
j_call: TRBJ2-7

cdr3_aa: CASSPPSGSSYNEQFF
v_call: TRBV18
j_call: TRBJ2-1

cdr3_aa: CASSRAWDRLGSSYEQYF
v_call: TRBV7-2
j_call: TRBJ2-7

cdr3_aa: CASSLRRGRGNQPQHF
v_call: TRBV27
j_call: TRBJ1-5

cdr3_aa: CASSPRGLAGGTSTDTQYF
v_call: TRBV18
j_call: TRBJ2-3

cdr3_aa: CASSSYGLADNEQFF
v_call: TRBV5-6
j_call: TRBJ2-1

cdr3_aa: CASSSGLAGLSNEQFF
v_call: TRBV7-2
j_call: TRBJ2-1